Following are 15 T cell receptor beta chains from one sample sequenced in a study of blood T cell repertoires in COVID-19 (dated by TCRdb to the early 2020s). Libraries were built with the immunoSEQ multiplex PCR assay. Imported from immuneACCESS, the table was reduced by TCRdb to in-frame sequences with V and J called. These copies leave out some clones; in studies compared against another copy, an unresolved V gene accounts for under half, and the cause of the remainder is not known. This sample gives a few hundred thousand clones in total; approximately 90% of them show up just once. The top ten clonotypes cover over 3.5% of the sample. Material: peripheral blood. These TCRs come from a woman aged 55-69 years with COVID-19, enrolled during active disease.

J is TRBJ1-3 and V is TRBV12-1; TRBD1, as called in the table, went unchecked against the DNA. TRBV12-1 is a documented pseudogene. CDR3 length: 13 residues. The CDR3 loop is CASTGTVGNTIYF. As DNA, the CDR3 is TGTGCCAGCACCGGGACAGTTGGAAACACCATATATTTT.

The genes are TRBV7-9 and TRBJ2-2, with 7 bases that match TRBD2. Losses at the gene ends were 5 bases for V and 0 bases for J; bases not matched to a gene: 6. This CDR3 spans 16 amino acids. CDR1 is SEHNR, CDR2 FQNEAQ, per germline (reference sequence). The CDR3 nucleotides are TGTGCCAGCAGCAAAACGGGACTACCGAACACCGGGGAGCTGTTTTTT. Translating it yields CASSKTGLPNTGELFF.

The gene calls are TRBV28 and TRBJ1-2; D gene unclear. Germline CDR1 is MDHEN and CDR2 is SYDVKM. This CDR3 has 14 residues. The V and J ends lost 1 base and 4 bases respectively, with 10 bases between them. CDR3 nucleotide sequence: TGTGCCAGCAGTTTATTATCACCGGTCTATGGCTACACCTTC. This gives the protein CASSLLSPVYGYTF.

This chain uses TRBV2 with TRBJ1-5; D is ambiguous. The length of the CDR3 is 15 residues. Per the germline V gene, CDR1 is SNHLY and CDR2 is FYNNEI. Trimming took 1 base from V and 0 from J, leaving 7 bases between them. CDR3 in amino acids: CASSEDQNSNQPQHF. For the CDR3, the DNA is TGTGCCAGCAGTGAAGACCAGAATAGCAATCAGCCCCAGCATTTT.

The rearrangement links TRBV5-4 to TRBJ1-2; TRBD1 is a possible D gene (6 bases). From germline, CDR1 is SGHNT and CDR2 YYREEE (reference sequence). The length of the CDR3 is 13 residues. V was cut by 4 bases and J by 3 bases, with 10 bases left in between. The CDR3 sequence: CASSVDSYYGYTF. The CDR3 DNA sequence: TGTGCCAGCAGCGTGGACAGCTACTATGGCTACACCTTC.

The CDR3 loop is CATSRGFRGEQYF. DNA for the CDR3: TGTGCCACCAGCAGGGGGTTCAGGGGCGAGCAGTACTTC. The chain carries TRBV15 and TRBJ2-7; tentatively, D is TRBD1 (6 bases). The CDR3 covers 13 residues. Germline loops: CDR1 LNHNV, CDR2 YYDKDF (reference sequence). Trimming shortened V by 3 bases and J by 6 bases, and 12 bases separated the two germline ends.

The gene calls are TRBV2 and TRBJ1-6, with D possibly matching TRBD1 (6 bases). The V gene's germline CDR1 is SNHLY and CDR2 FYNNEI. This CDR3 has 14 amino acids. The V end was cut by 5 bases, the J end by 6 bases, with 11 bases between. CDR3 in amino acids: CASSWTASNSPLHF. In DNA form, the CDR3 reads TGTGCCAGCAGTTGGACAGCGAGTAATTCACCCCTCCACTTT.

The rearrangement uses TRBV27 and TRBJ1-4; no firm D call. This CDR3 is 17 amino acids long. Germline CDR1 MNHEY, CDR2 SMNVEV (reference sequence). The germline V and J ends were trimmed by 5 bases and 0 bases, with 16 bases remaining between them. The CDR3 is CASSPVGVVATNEKLFF. CDR3 bases: TGTGCCAGCAGTCCCGTCGGGGTAGTTGCAACTAATGAAAAACTGTTTTTT. Filled out from reference TRBV27 and TRBJ1-4, the complete variable domain reads EAQVTQNPRYLITVTGKKLTVTCSQNMNHEYMSWYRQDPGLGLRQIYYSMNVEVTDKGDVPEGYKVSRKEKRNFPLILESPSPNQTSLYFCASSPVGVVATNEKLFFGSGTQLSVL.

The chain combines TRBV6-6 with TRBJ2-1; D gene ambiguous. Trimming left V 7 bases short and J 2 bases short, with 15 bases between. The CDR3 length is 15 residues. Germline CDR1 MNHNY, CDR2 SVGAGI (reference sequence). The CDR3 sequence is CASTVDLATYNEQFF. The DNA for the CDR3 is TGTGCCAGCACCGTAGACTTAGCCACCTACAATGAGCAGTTCTTC.

The V and J genes are TRBV7-2 and TRBJ2-3; 8 nucleotides line up with TRBD2. Germline CDR1 SGHTA, CDR2 FQGNSA. With 4 bases clipped from V and 2 bases from J, the junction kept 5 bases outside the gene matches. This CDR3 is built from 15 residues. CDR3: CASSYGGGNTDTQYF. CDR3 DNA sequence: TGTGCCAGCAGCTACGGCGGGGGGAACACAGATACGCAGTATTTT.

This clone was seen a single time. This chain joins TRBV3-1 (or the pseudogene TRBV3-2) and TRBJ1-1; D uncertain. The CDR3 is 14 residues long. Germline V lookup: CDR1 LGHDT, CDR2 YNNKEL (reference sequence). The ends were cut back, 0 bases at V and 3 bases at J, with 8 bases in the middle. The CDR3 nucleotides read TGTGCCAGCAGCCAAGAGTTGGGCTACACTGAAGCTTTCTTT. Translation: CASSQELGYTEAFF.

The chain joins TRBV7-2 to TRBJ1-2; 12 positions match TRBD1. Germline V lookup: CDR1 SGHTA, CDR2 FQGNSA. The V segment lost 3 bases and the J segment 4 bases; nucleotides outside the gene matches: 3. CDR3 length: 15 amino acids. This CDR3 is CASSFGTGGIYGYTF. DNA for the CDR3: TGTGCCAGCAGCTTCGGGACAGGGGGCATCTATGGCTACACCTTC.

The V gene is TRBV5-1, the J gene TRBJ1-1, with D possibly being TRBD1 (5 bases). This CDR3 spans 15 amino acids. In germline, CDR1 is SGHRS, CDR2 YFSETQ. V was shortened by 2 bases and J by 5 bases, with 16 bases between the two germline ends. CDR3 nucleotide sequence: TGCGCCAGCAGCTTATCAGGGCGCGGAGGGACTGAAGCTTTCTTT. Translation gives CASSLSGRGGTEAFF.

The V and J genes are TRBV18 and TRBJ2-1, with a tentative D call TRBD2 (6 bases). V dropped 0 bases and J dropped 0 bases, with 9 bases sitting between them. Germline CDR1 and CDR2: KGHSH and LQKENI. The CDR3 covers 16 residues. The CDR3 is CASSPPSGGSYNEQFF. CDR3 coding DNA: TGTGCCAGCTCACCACCGTCCGGGGGCTCCTACAATGAGCAGTTCTTC.

Ten or more counts support this clone. The gene calls are TRBV5-1 and TRBJ2-3, with 9 bases identical to TRBD2. V lost 1 base, J lost 0 bases, and 6 bases stayed unmatched. CDR3 length: 17 residues. In germline, CDR1 is SGHRS, CDR2 YFSETQ. The DNA for the CDR3 is TGCGCCAGCAGCTTGATGGGACTAGCCTCTAGCACAGATACGCAGTATTTT. It specifies CASSLMGLASSTDTQYF.